This T cell receptor (beta chain) was observed in a study of blood T cell repertoires in COVID-19. Study-wide background: PBMCs, B-cell-depleted T cells, or T cells provided the cDNA or gDNA that made up the material.

In the study's own analysis: Amplification from reference gene primers served as the basis for estimated nucleated cell counts. Method: immunoSEQ multiplex PCR; TCRdb's copy keeps in-frame clones and lacks some. V and J calls and clone size come straight from that table; D and trimming were deduced from the DNA. Among approximately 360,000 clones listed, around nine tenths were seen once. This receptor was taken from a woman in her thirties with acute COVID-19. What was sequenced was PBMCs or T cells enriched from blood (not recorded which).

DNA for the CDR3: TGCGCCAGCAGCTTTGTGGGGGAGGGAGATACGCAGTATTTT. It is translated as CASSFVGEGDTQYF. V is TRBV5-1 and J is TRBJ2-3; 7 bases align to TRBD2. The CDR3 has 14 residues. Germline V lookup: CDR1 SGHRS, CDR2 YFSETQ. V shed 2 bases, J shed 5 bases, and the junction held 5 bases outside the gene matches.